This entry lists 20 T cell receptor beta chains sequenced from one sample in a study of T-cell reconstitution after alpha-beta-depleted transplantation in children listed by TCRdb under 2016. This specimen's treatment or condition label, per the study, means: allogeneic hematopoietic cell transplantation with graft depleted of TCRalphabeta T cells and CD19 B cells. Library generation was performed with PCR. Sequencing instrument: Illumina HiSeq 2500. To normalize quantification of the TCRbeta repertoire, the TCR libraries were built with molecular barcoding that relied on unique molecular identifiers. Using fastp trimming at Q25 and MiXCR clonotype assembly, TCRdb reanalyzed the public sequencing data and kept in-frame beta chains. Each entry is one CDR3 protein sequence, shown with its most common DNA and genes. The sample table lists about 580,000 distinct CDR3 sequences, 25% to 30% of them with a count of one. The top ten constitute less than 40% of the sample.

The sequencing here drew on PBMCs, taken before TCRalphabeta/CD19-depleted stem cell transplant. These receptors all come from a boy under three years old with Wiskott-Aldrich syndrome, due to receive a stem cell transplant.

The V gene is TRBV7-2, the J gene TRBJ2-7; TRBD2 matches at 10 bases. V dropped 3 bases and J dropped 3; count of bases not matched to a gene: 5. The germline V gene has CDR1 SGHTA and CDR2 FQGNSA. The CDR3 spans 15 residues. CDR3 protein: CASSFQREGFYEQYF. The CDR3 DNA reads TGTGCCAGCAGCTTCCAGCGGGAGGGTTTCTACGAGCAGTACTTC.

The gene calls are TRBV20-1 and TRBJ2-7; tentative D call: TRBD1 (5 bases). V was clipped by 3 bases and J by 6 bases, with 18 bases between them. CDR1 DFQATT and CDR2 SNEGSKA come from the germline V gene (reference sequence). CDR3 length: 14 residues. The CDR3 loop is CSASSPGNLVEQYF. CDR3 in DNA: TGCAGTGCTAGCTCCCCAGGGAATCTCGTCGAGCAGTACTTC.

This chain uses TRBV7-2 with TRBJ2-1; D is uncertain. CDR3 length: 14 amino acids. The germline CDR1 and CDR2 sequences are SGHTA and FQGNSA. V was clipped by 1 base and J by 7 bases, with 11 bases between them. CDR3 in amino acids: CASSLVRVWNEQFF. The CDR3 region has the DNA TGTGCCAGCAGCTTAGTTCGGGTTTGGAATGAGCAGTTCTTC.

This clonotype appeared a single time. The chain combines TRBV11-2 with TRBJ2-1; a possible D gene is TRBD2 (5 bases). The V gene's germline CDR1 is SGHAT and CDR2 FQNNGV. V was trimmed by 0 bases and J by 6 bases, leaving 12 bases between them. The CDR3 length is 15 residues. Here the CDR3 reads CASSLEGSRVNEQFF. Here the CDR3 DNA reads TGTGCCAGCAGCTTAGAGGGGAGTAGGGTCAATGAGCAGTTCTTC.

This clonotype was counted between two and nine times. V usage is TRBV18 and J usage is TRBJ2-3; 7 bases align to TRBD2. This CDR3 has 16 residues. Germline V gene lookup returns CDR1 KGHSH and CDR2 LQKENI. V was pared by 1 base and J by 1 base, with 5 bases of the junction left unmatched. CDR3 in amino acids: CASSPRREWGTDTQYF. Written as DNA, the CDR3 is TGTGCCAGCTCACCACGGCGGGAGTGGGGCACAGATACGCAGTATTTT.

This clonotype was counted a few times. The V gene is TRBV5-1, the J gene TRBJ2-7; D gene uncertain. The germline gives CDR1 SGHRS, CDR2 YFSETQ. The CDR3 covers 14 residues. The ends were cut back, 4 bases at V and 2 bases at J, with 13 bases in the middle. The CDR3 reads CASSPRTDTYEQYF. The CDR3 region has the DNA TGCGCCAGCAGCCCGCGGACGGATACCTACGAGCAGTACTTC.

This clonotype was counted a single time. One end of the junction is discordant with germline, which a read error may explain. CDR3 sequence: CASRLLKGAEAFF. The CDR3 DNA reads TGTGCCAGCAGGTTATTGAAGGGGGCTGAAGCTTTCTTT. The chain recombines TRBV28 with TRBJ1-1; a possible D gene is TRBD1 (6 bases). The CDR3 has 13 residues. The V gene's germline CDR1 is MDHEN and CDR2 SYDVKM. Looking up the rest from reference TRBV28 and TRBJ1-1 gives the full variable domain: DVKVTQSSRYLVKRTGEKVFLECVQDMDHENMFWYRQDPGLGLRLIYFSYDVKMKEKGDIPEGYSVSREKKERFSLILESASTNQTSMYLCASRLLKGAEAFFGQGTRLTVV.

This clonotype was seen a few times. V and J are TRBV12-3 or TRBV12-4 and TRBJ2-1; TRBD2 matches 10 bases. The junction had 15 bases not matched to a gene; V was cut back by 9 bases and J by 4 bases. This CDR3 is built from 17 residues. The CDR3 coding sequence is TGTGCCAGTTCCGGGACTAGCGCATCAATCCCATACAATGAGCAGTTCTTC. This encodes CASSGTSASIPYNEQFF.

The J gene is TRBJ2-1, the V gene TRBV12-3 or TRBV12-4; possible D gene TRBD2, 6 bases. CDR3 size: 14 residues. V lost 6 bases and J 5 bases, leaving 14 bases between the germline ends. The CDR3 bases are TGTGCCAGCAGAGGGCTAGCGACTCACAATGAGCAGTTCTTC. Its protein product is CASRGLATHNEQFF.

The chain couples TRBV12-3 or TRBV12-4 to TRBJ2-2, with 9 bases aligning to TRBD2. Trimming took 2 bases from V and 1 from J; bases not matched to a gene: 2. CDR3 length: 16 residues. CDR3 sequence: CASSLSAGGNTGELFF. The CDR3 bases are TGTGCCAGCAGTTTATCAGCGGGAGGGAACACCGGGGAGCTGTTTTTT.

This clonotype has just a few counts. V gene TRBV29-1 combines with J gene TRBJ1-2; D not certain. The CDR3 totals 14 residues. The ends were cut back, 4 bases at V and 0 bases at J, with 12 bases in the middle. The V gene's germline CDR1 is SQVTM and CDR2 ANQGSEA. CDR3 residues: CSVAPMAANYGYTF. The DNA for the CDR3 is TGCAGCGTTGCTCCCATGGCAGCTAACTATGGCTACACCTTC.

This clonotype was recorded a few times. The chain joins TRBV12-3 or TRBV12-4 to TRBJ2-1; TRBD2 aligns across 7 bases. This CDR3 comprises 17 residues. V gave up 7 bases and J gave up 6 bases; unmatched junction bases: 18. The DNA for the CDR3 is TGTGCCAGCAACCTATCCCTCGGCGGGAGTAGGGGCAATGAGCAGTTCTTC. It encodes CASNLSLGGSRGNEQFF.

This clonotype was seen only a few times. V and J are TRBV28 and TRBJ1-1, with a possible D match to TRBD1 (6 bases). CDR1 is MDHEN, CDR2 SYDVKM, per germline. The CDR3 consists of 14 residues. The V end lost 3 bases, the J end lost 4 bases, and 12 bases lay between the germline ends. In nucleotides, the CDR3 is TGTGCCAGCAGTTTTAGGAGGGGGAGCACTGAAGCTTTCTTT. This gives the protein CASSFRRGSTEAFF. Variable domain in full (rest from reference TRBV28 and TRBJ1-1): DVKVTQSSRYLVKRTGEKVFLECVQDMDHENMFWYRQDPGLGLRLIYFSYDVKMKEKGDIPEGYSVSREKKERFSLILESASTNQTSMYLCASSFRRGSTEAFFGQGTRLTVV.

The chain links TRBV5-6 to TRBJ2-1, with 12 bases identical to TRBD2. V was clipped by 3 bases and J by 10 bases; unmatched bases: 8. The CDR3 extends over 15 amino acids. Per the germline V gene, CDR1 is SGHDT and CDR2 is YYEEEE. CDR3 sequence reads: CASSYGLAGQDEQFF. The CDR3 bases are TGTGCCAGCAGCTATGGACTAGCGGGACAAGACGAGCAGTTCTTC.

The CDR3 region is CASSLGPGFNEQFF. The CDR3 DNA reads TGCGCCAGCAGCTTGGGCCCAGGGTTCAATGAGCAGTTCTTC. The chain couples TRBV5-1 to TRBJ2-1; D may be TRBD1 (5 bases). V was clipped by 0 bases and J by 6 bases, with 10 bases between them. CDR3 length equals 14 residues. CDR1 and CDR2 (germline): SGHRS, YFSETQ.

In this sample, this clonotype turned up a few times. The J gene is TRBJ2-7, the V gene TRBV11-2; a weak D match, TRBD2 (5 bases). CDR1 is SGHAT, CDR2 FQNNGV, per germline. V was pared by 8 bases and J by 3 bases, with 8 bases between. The length of the CDR3 is 11 residues. This CDR3 reads CASGGHYEQYF. CDR3 bases: TGTGCCAGCGGCGGGCACTACGAGCAGTACTTC.

This clonotype turned up a few times. The chain uses TRBV7-9 and TRBJ2-1; possibly TRBD1 or TRBD2 for D (5 bases each). V was cut by 1 base and J by 9 bases, with 19 bases left in between. The CDR3 covers 16 residues. The germline gives CDR1 SEHNR, CDR2 FQNEAQ (reference sequence). This CDR3 reads CASSLGSVGRDGEQFF. The CDR3 nucleotides are TGTGCCAGCAGCTTAGGATCTGTCGGCAGGGACGGTGAGCAGTTCTTC.

This rearrangement joins TRBV5-1 to TRBJ2-7, with 7 bases aligning to TRBD1. The CDR3 is 14 residues long. Germline CDR1 SGHRS, CDR2 YFSETQ. Germline trimming cut 5 bases from V and 3 bases from J; bases unmatched to any gene: 8. Here the CDR3 DNA reads TGCGCCAGCAGTCCAACCGGGACAGTCTACGAGCAGTACTTC. It is translated as CASSPTGTVYEQYF.

The chain carries TRBV29-1 and TRBJ2-1; 15 nucleotides align to TRBD2. V lost 4 bases and J lost 9; bases outside the gene matches: 4. Per germline, CDR1 SQVTM and CDR2 ANQGSEA. The CDR3 length is 14 residues. The CDR3 nucleotides read TGCAGCGTTGCCCCGGGACTAGCGGGAGGTGAGCAGTTCTTC. Residues: CSVAPGLAGGEQFF.

This clonotype was found a few times. The rearrangement uses TRBV6-2 or TRBV6-3 and TRBJ2-1; D uncertain. The CDR3 is made up of 13 amino acids. The germline gives CDR1 MNHEY, CDR2 SVGEGT. V shed 7 bases and J shed 0 bases, with 7 bases lying between them. The CDR3 region has the DNA TGTGCCAGCATTAGATCCTCCTACAATGAGCAGTTCTTC. This codes for CASIRSSYNEQFF.